This T cell receptor beta chain stems from a study of T-cell reconstitution after alpha-beta-depleted transplantation in children. Preparing the TCRbeta library involved the use of unique molecular identifiers. TCRdb re-called the PCR reads with MiXCR, one entry per CDR3 protein. Among fewer than 750,000 distinct CDR3 sequences listed, 27% were seen once. The CDR3 length is 15 residues. Trimming left V 0 bases short and J 4 bases short, with 12 bases between. The V gene's germline CDR1 is SGHKS and CDR2 YYEKEE (reference sequence). This clonotype was counted at least ten times. The J gene is TRBJ2-3, the V gene TRBV5-5; D remains unclear. The clonotype comes from a boy under two years old with Wiskott-Aldrich syndrome, due to receive a stem cell transplant. Sequenced material: PBMCs, taken before TCRalphabeta/CD19-depleted stem cell transplant. The CDR3 here is CASSLGPLSSDTQYF. In DNA form, the CDR3 reads TGTGCCAGCAGCTTGGGACCCTTAAGCTCAGATACGCAGTATTTT.